This T cell receptor beta chain is drawn from a study of T cell clonotyping in hematopoietic cell transplantation. As for this clone: The antigen remains unidentified.

TCRdb keeps only in-frame clones here, not all; method: immunoSEQ multiplex PCR. The sample records 2,000 or so clones, roughly 77% being singletons. Study conclusions and caveats: Few recipient clonotypes overlapped donors; over 95% were de novo at given depth.

Trimming left V 1 base short and J 5 bases short, with 3 bases between. The CDR3 runs 11 residues. CDR1 is SNHLY and CDR2 is FYNNEI in the germline V gene. The chain links TRBV2 to TRBJ2-7; D not resolved. The receptor was derived from a young man in good health. Some clones in this sample may be carry-over from other donors' samples. Sequenced input: peripheral blood mononuclear cells. The CDR3: CASSEVDEQYF. DNA of the CDR3: TGTGCCAGCAGTGAAGTCGACGAGCAGTACTTC.